This T cell receptor beta chain came from a study of blood T cell repertoires in COVID-19. Looking at the study overall: COVID-19 samples, acute and convalescent, were from the United States, Italy and Spain. PBMCs, B-cell-depleted T cells, or T cells were the source of the cDNA or gDNA that made up the material.

Profiling relied on immunoSEQ multiplex PCR, and the TCRdb table lists in-frame clones only, not all of them. The table shows approximately 280,000 clones, with almost 85% occurring only once. Looked up from germline, CDR1 is LNHDA and CDR2 is SQIVND (reference sequence). The CDR3 contains 11 residues. V was trimmed by 7 bases and J by 3 bases, leaving 6 bases between them. The clonotype was recovered from a man in his fifties with active or convalescent COVID-19. Sequences were obtained from peripheral blood. The V and J genes are TRBV19 and TRBJ1-1; tentatively, D is TRBD1 (5 bases). CDR3 DNA: TGTGCCAGTACAGGGTACACTGAAGCTTTCTTT. This codes for CASTGYTEAFF.